This entry is about one TCR beta chain. The antigen is unknown. TCRdb's copy holds only in-frame clones and misses some; the assay was immunoSEQ multiplex PCR. The table includes about 110,000 clones, roughly nine tenths detected once. These data belong to a study of T cell responses to AZD1222 COVID-19 vaccine. Study findings and constraints: Vaccination with two AZD1222 doses was followed by a rise in Spike-specific TCR breadth and depth. The peak T cell response came first, and repertoires were sampled only after it. Dominant CD4 TCR responses targeted spike regions 160-218 and 743-854. The study reported that nearly half of spike-specific TCRs target unmutated variant regions.

V was shortened by 4 bases and J by 6 bases, with 12 bases between the two germline ends. The CDR3 is made up of 14 amino acids. CDR1 and CDR2 from the germline V gene are LNHDA and SQIVND (reference sequence). Sequenced here: peripheral blood, sampled on day 0 of MenACWY control vaccination. V is TRBV19 and J is TRBJ1-4; the D gene is possibly TRBD1 (6 bases). This sequence originates from an adult in good health. CDR3 sequence reads: CASSTRGMDEKLFF. The CDR3 DNA reads TGTGCCAGTAGTACGAGGGGGATGGATGAAAAACTGTTTTTT.